The 31 T cell receptor beta chains below come from one sample, sequenced in a study of control samples from healthy donors and cancer patients (dated by TCRdb to between 2020 and 2021). Receptor libraries were prepared by the immunoSEQ multiplex PCR assay. What TCRdb holds here is the immuneACCESS table cut down to in-frame rearrangements. Part of the clones is not present; checked against another copy, under half of the missing clones reflect an unresolved V gene, and the others are unexplained. The sample includes some 100,000 clones, with about 90% observed a single time. 15% to 20% of the sample rests with the top ten. Sequenced: blood. Receptors were obtained from a woman between 45 and 65 years old in good health.

This rearrangement joins TRBV7-2 to TRBJ1-3, with D hard to call. CDR3 length: 17 residues. Trimming removed 5 bases at V and 1 base at J, with 18 bases between. CDR1 SGHTA and CDR2 FQGNSA come from the germline V gene. CDR3 bases: TGTGCCAGCAGCCGGAGGAACGGCCCCACATCTGGAAACACCATATATTTT. Translation gives CASSRRNGPTSGNTIYF.

The chain uses TRBV4-3 and TRBJ2-3, with 12 bases aligning to TRBD2. The CDR3 runs 15 residues. V shed 4 bases and J 6 bases; nucleotides not matched to a gene: 5. Germline V gene sequence: CDR1 LGHNA, CDR2 YSLEER. The CDR3 loop is CASSPRTSGMDTQYF. CDR3 DNA: TGCGCCAGCAGCCCCCGGACTAGCGGGATGGATACGCAGTATTTT.

Here the CDR3 DNA reads TGTGCCAGCAGCGCATACAGGGTCGGAGGAAACACCATATATTTT. Protein sequence: CASSAYRVGGNTIYF. The V gene is TRBV9, the J gene TRBJ1-3; weak D call: TRBD1 (6 bases). This CDR3 region has 15 residues. The germline V gene has CDR1 SGDLS and CDR2 YYNGEE. The germline V and J ends were trimmed by 3 bases and 4 bases, with 14 bases remaining between them.

The chain combines TRBV27 with TRBJ1-2; maybe TRBD1 (6 bases). Trimming cost V 8 bases and J 4 bases, with 14 bases left between them. The CDR3 consists of 13 residues. Germline CDR1 is MNHEY and CDR2 is SMNVEV (reference sequence). The CDR3 loop reads CASGTWDTYGYTF. DNA of the CDR3: TGTGCCAGCGGCACCTGGGACACCTATGGCTACACCTTC.

This chain connects TRBV12-2 to TRBJ1-2; the table's D call of TRBD1 was not tested on the DNA. TRBV12-2 is reported as a pseudogene. This CDR3 is 14 amino acids long. This CDR3 is CASRSHWPDYGYTF. In DNA, the CDR3 is TGTGCAAGTCGCTCCCATTGGCCAGACTATGGCTACACCTTC.

This clone was picked up a small number of times. The chain employs TRBV5-5 and TRBJ2-4; D is possibly TRBD1 (6 bases). V was trimmed by 0 bases and J by 0 bases, leaving 16 bases between them. The germline V gene has CDR1 SGHKS and CDR2 YYEKEE (reference sequence). The CDR3 loop spans 18 amino acids. This chain's CDR3 is CASSLAGVRSLAKNIQYF. The CDR3 nucleotides read TGTGCCAGCAGCTTGGCAGGGGTTAGGTCCTTAGCCAAAAACATTCAGTACTTC.

This chain connects TRBV5-4 to TRBJ2-5, with TRBD2 matching 7 bases. Germline CDR1 SGHNT, CDR2 YYREEE (reference sequence). CDR3 length: 13 amino acids. The junction had 7 bases not matched to a gene; V was cut back by 8 bases and J by 3 bases. The CDR3 protein is CASREGWEETQYF. CDR3 nucleotides: TGTGCCAGTAGGGAGGGCTGGGAAGAGACCCAGTACTTC.

This rearrangement joins TRBV3-1 (or the pseudogene TRBV3-2) to TRBJ2-3; D gene uncertain. The germline V gene encodes CDR1 LGHDT and CDR2 YNNKEL (reference sequence). Trimming took 8 bases from V and 1 from J, leaving 4 bases between them. The CDR3 totals 11 residues. CDR3 coding DNA: TGTGCCAGCGTTGGCACAGATACGCAGTATTTT. Its translation: CASVGTDTQYF.

The DNA for the CDR3 is TGTGCCAGCAGCCAGATCGGCCAGGGTACATTGGGCTACACCTTC. It is translated as CASSQIGQGTLGYTF. This sequence joins TRBV11-1 and TRBJ1-2; tentative D call: TRBD1 (5 bases). The CDR3 covers 15 residues. V was clipped by 5 bases and J by 8 bases, with 21 bases between them. Germline CDR1 reads SGHAT; CDR2 reads FQDESV (reference sequence).

V gene TRBV20-1 combines with J gene TRBJ2-5; either TRBD1 or TRBD2 may supply D (5 bases each). V lost 3 bases and J lost 13, with 12 bases in between. This CDR3 comprises 10 residues. Germline V gene lookup returns CDR1 DFQATT and CDR2 SNEGSKA (reference sequence). In nucleotides, the CDR3 is TGCAGTGCTAGTTGGGACCTTCGGTACTTC. It codes for CSASWDLRYF.

The V call is TRBV13, the J call TRBJ2-2; D is possibly TRBD1 or TRBD2 (5 bases each). Germline V gene sequence: CDR1 PRHDT, CDR2 FYEKMQ (reference sequence). V lost 5 bases, J lost 5 bases, and 18 bases lay in between. The CDR3 has 16 amino acids. In nucleotides, the CDR3 is TGTGCCAGCAGCGAGGAGCTGGGGGAAACAACCGGGGAGCTGTTTTTT. It codes for CASSEELGETTGELFF.

The chain has TRBV5-1 and TRBJ1-2, with D perhaps TRBD1 (6 bases). Deletions cut 4 bases from V and 8 bases from J, with 15 bases between. The CDR3 is 13 residues long. Germline CDR1 SGHRS, CDR2 YFSETQ. CDR3 sequence (DNA): TGCGCCAGCAGCGGAAACAGGGTCAAGGGCTACACCTTC. It yields the protein CASSGNRVKGYTF.

The chain joins TRBV30 to TRBJ1-4, with D unresolved. This CDR3 comprises 14 residues. Germline CDR1 reads GTSNPN; CDR2 reads SVGIG (reference sequence). The V gene lost 2 bases and the J gene lost 2 bases, with 9 bases spanning the gap. The CDR3 nucleotides are TGTGCCTGGAGTCTGACTGAGACTAATGAAAAACTGTTTTTT. Amino acid sequence: CAWSLTETNEKLFF.

This clone was observed once. The chain carries TRBV30 and TRBJ2-2; 13 bases agree with TRBD2. The CDR3 consists of 14 residues. Germline V gives CDR1 GTSNPN, CDR2 SVGIG (reference sequence). Trimming removed 3 bases from V and 5 bases from J; junction bases left unmatched: 0. This CDR3 is CAWRGLAGTGELFF. The CDR3 DNA reads as TGTGCCTGGAGGGGACTAGCGGGGACCGGGGAGCTGTTTTTT.

This chain links TRBV30 with TRBJ1-5; D ambiguous. V lost 1 base, J lost 7 bases, and 11 bases lay in between. The CDR3 has 13 amino acids. Looked up from germline, CDR1 is GTSNPN and CDR2 is SVGIG (reference sequence). The CDR3 loop reads CAWSATAAQPQHF. CDR3 nucleotide sequence: TGTGCCTGGAGTGCCACAGCTGCCCAGCCCCAGCATTTT.

This chain connects TRBV10-3 to TRBJ2-3; possibly TRBD2 for D (5 bases). The germline CDR1 and CDR2 sequences are ENHRY and SYGVKD. V dropped 2 bases and J dropped 2 bases, with 14 bases sitting between them. The CDR3 is 16 residues long. The CDR3 spells CAISEAGKGNTDTQYF. The CDR3 DNA follows: TGTGCCATCAGTGAGGCCGGGAAAGGGAACACAGATACGCAGTATTTT.

CDR3 nucleotide sequence: TGTGCCAGCAGCTCGGGAGCGGGGAGATACAATGAGCAGTTCTTC. The encoded protein is CASSSGAGRYNEQFF. V usage is TRBV7-3 and J usage is TRBJ2-1; 7 bases map to TRBD2. The CDR3 is made up of 15 amino acids. The ends lost 4 bases at V and 4 bases at J; junction bases unmatched: 7. The germline CDR1 and CDR2 sequences are SGHTA and FQGTGA.

The chain recombines TRBV28 with TRBJ1-1; D is uncertain. Germline V gene data show CDR1 as MDHEN and CDR2 as SYDVKM. V was trimmed by 1 base and J by 1 base, leaving 10 bases between them. CDR3 size: 15 residues. The CDR3 is CASSLSAKQNTEAFF. DNA of the CDR3: TGTGCCAGCAGTTTATCGGCCAAACAGAACACTGAAGCTTTCTTT.

The V call is TRBV29-1, the J call TRBJ1-3; D gene ambiguous. The length of the CDR3 is 14 residues. CDR1 SQVTM and CDR2 ANQGSEA come from the germline V gene. Trimming pared 1 base from V and 4 bases from J, leaving 11 bases between. The CDR3 protein is CSVEVPSSGNTIYF. CDR3 nucleotide sequence: TGCAGCGTTGAAGTCCCCTCCTCAGGAAACACCATATATTTT.

This chain joins TRBV13 and TRBJ2-7, with a tentative D call TRBD2 (6 bases). V was clipped by 4 bases and J by 5 bases, with 18 bases between them. Germline-derived CDR1 and CDR2 are PRHDT and FYEKMQ (reference sequence). This CDR3 is built from 15 residues. CDR3 bases: TGTGCCAGCAGCTGGCGGGACTCCGGGGGTCACGAGCAGTACGTC. Its protein product is CASSWRDSGGHEQYV.

The chain links TRBV30 to TRBJ2-7, with TRBD2 identical over 12 bases. The germline CDR1 and CDR2 sequences are GTSNPN and SVGIG (reference sequence). The length of the CDR3 is 18 residues. V trimming: 4 bases; J trimming: 4 bases; junction bases outside the gene matches: 17. CDR3 sequence: CAWTGARTSGGLGYEQYF. CDR3 nucleotide sequence: TGTGCCTGGACAGGGGCGAGAACTAGCGGGGGGCTTGGGTACGAGCAGTACTTC. Supplemented by reference TRBV30 and TRBJ2-7, the full variable domain reads SQTIHQWPATLVQPVGSPLSLECTVEGTSNPNLYWYRQAAGRGLQLLFYSVGIGQISSEVPQNLSASRPQDRQFILSSKKLLLSDSGFYLCAWTGARTSGGLGYEQYFGPGTRLTVT.

This rearrangement joins TRBV19 to TRBJ2-1; 15 bases agree with TRBD2. Germline assignment: CDR1 LNHDA and CDR2 SQIVND (reference sequence). Losses at the gene ends were 5 bases for V and 3 bases for J; bases not matched to a gene: 5. The CDR3 consists of 17 residues. Written as DNA, the CDR3 is TGTGCCAGTAGTGCCGGGACTAGCGGGGGGATCTACAATGAGCAGTTCTTC. This codes for CASSAGTSGGIYNEQFF.

The V call is TRBV5-1, the J call TRBJ2-7; D gene ambiguous. Trimming removed 2 bases at V and 1 base at J, with 7 bases between. CDR3 length: 13 residues. Germline-derived CDR1 and CDR2 are SGHRS and YFSETQ. The CDR3 sequence is CASSFLVSYEQYF. The DNA of the CDR3 is TGCGCCAGCAGCTTCTTAGTTTCCTACGAGCAGTACTTC.

The chain carries TRBV14 and TRBJ2-2; 9 nucleotides agree with TRBD1. The CDR3 is 14 amino acids. With V trimmed by 10 bases and J by 7 bases, 10 bases remained unmatched. Germline V gene sequence: CDR1 SGHDN, CDR2 FVKESK. CDR3 sequence (DNA): TGTGCCAACTATGGACAGGGGCGAAGCGGGGAGCTGTTTTTT. Translated: CANYGQGRSGELFF.

CDR3 nucleotides: TGTGCCAGCAGCTTTGGGGAGGGTCAGCCCCAGCATTTT. Translating it yields CASSFGEGQPQHF. V usage is TRBV13 and J usage is TRBJ1-5; no definite D call. Germline lookup yields CDR1 PRHDT and CDR2 FYEKMQ (reference sequence). There are 13 residues in the CDR3. The V end was cut by 3 bases, the J end by 6 bases, with 9 bases between.

This clone was counted once. CDR3 sequence: CASSQGGQGGSYEQYF. The CDR3 DNA reads TGTGCCAGCAGCCAAGGAGGACAGGGAGGTTCCTACGAGCAGTACTTC. The rearrangement uses TRBV3-1 (or the pseudogene TRBV3-2) and TRBJ2-7; 8 nucleotides align to TRBD1. CDR3 size: 16 residues. Per germline, CDR1 LGHDT and CDR2 YNNKEL (reference sequence). J lost 1 base, V lost 1 base, and 6 bases had no gene match.

This clone was seen a single time. This chain links TRBV29-1 with TRBJ1-1; no clear D. The CDR3 totals 12 residues. CDR1 and CDR2 from the germline V gene are SQVTM and ANQGSEA. The V end was cut by 4 bases, the J end by 5 bases, with 11 bases between. The CDR3 DNA follows: TGCAGCGTTGGGGTCGGGGAAACTGAAGCTTTCTTT. Translated: CSVGVGETEAFF.

V is TRBV18 and J is TRBJ1-2, with 11 bases fitting TRBD1. Germline values: CDR1 KGHSH, CDR2 LQKENI. The CDR3 loop spans 14 amino acids. V shed 8 bases and J 2 bases; nucleotides not matched to a gene: 4. The DNA of the CDR3 is TGTGCCAGCGCGGACAGGGGGCAAAACTATGGCTACACCTTC. Protein: CASADRGQNYGYTF.

The rearrangement uses TRBV7-2 and TRBJ2-7; 7 nucleotides agree with TRBD2. The V and J ends lost 5 bases and 2 bases, in that order; junction bases with no gene match: 6. This CDR3 has 14 amino acids. The germline V gene encodes CDR1 SGHTA and CDR2 FQGNSA. For the CDR3, the DNA is TGTGCCAGCAGCCCGACTAGCTCAGCCTACGAGCAGTACTTC. Translated, it gives CASSPTSSAYEQYF.

V is TRBV9 and J is TRBJ1-6; no definite D call. Trimming stripped 0 bases from V and 10 bases from J, with 11 bases between. The CDR3 contains 14 residues. Germline V gene lookup returns CDR1 SGDLS and CDR2 YYNGEE. CDR3 bases: TGTGCCAGCAGCGTAGGTGGGGTTGGGTCACCCCTCCACTTT. Its protein is CASSVGGVGSPLHF.

CDR3 DNA: TGTGCCACAGCCCAGGAGGCGGCTAATGAAAAACTGTTTTTT. Protein: CATAQEAANEKLFF. The chain recombines TRBV6-5 with TRBJ1-4; no clear D gene. The CDR3 spans 14 residues. CDR1 and CDR2 from the germline V gene are MNHEY and SVGAGI. V was clipped by 10 bases and J by 3 bases, with 15 bases between them.